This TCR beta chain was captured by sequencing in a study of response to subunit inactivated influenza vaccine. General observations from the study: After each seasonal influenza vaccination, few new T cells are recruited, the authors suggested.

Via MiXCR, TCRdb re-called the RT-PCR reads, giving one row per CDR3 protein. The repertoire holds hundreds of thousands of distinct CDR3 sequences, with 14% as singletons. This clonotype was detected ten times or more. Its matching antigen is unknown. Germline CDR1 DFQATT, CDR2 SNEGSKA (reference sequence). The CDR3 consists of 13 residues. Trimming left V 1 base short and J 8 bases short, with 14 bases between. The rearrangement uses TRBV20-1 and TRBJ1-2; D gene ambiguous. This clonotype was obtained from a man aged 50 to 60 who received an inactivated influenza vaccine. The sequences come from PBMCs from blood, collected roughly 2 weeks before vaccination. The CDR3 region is CSARGVIGRGYTF. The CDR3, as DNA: TGCAGTGCTAGAGGGGTCATCGGTAGGGGCTACACCTTC.